The rows below give T cell receptor beta chains drawn from one sample of a study of blood T cell repertoires in COVID-19. Here immunoSEQ multiplex PCR was the method, and the copy in TCRdb shows in-frame clones only, minus some. The sample carries roughly 220,000 clones, 80% to 85% recorded once. Sequenced material: PBMCs or T cells enriched from blood (not recorded which). The receptors originated from a woman between 40 and 55 years old who had recovered from COVID-19. Both conserved end residues are part of each CDR3. Each record gives: D gene, V gene, J gene, clone size, CDR3 DNA, CDR3 protein. The D gene is left open where the match is weak. Only part of the rows carry a size: once, few, many, or a class if the clone is expanded.

D: .
V: TRBV28
J: TRBJ2-7
size: .
DNA: TGTGCCAGCATGGGCAGGGGAAAAGCGGCCCGTCCCTACGAGCAGTACTTC
CDR3: CASMGRGKAARPYEQYF

D: .
V: TRBV28
J: TRBJ1-2
size: once
DNA: TGTGCCAGCACGACCGGGCCGGGAAGGGTGGGCGGCTACACCTTC
CDR3: CASTTGPGRVGGYTF

D: .
V: TRBV3-1/TRBV3-2
J: TRBJ1-5
size: .
DNA: TGTGCCAGCAGCCAAGGGGACGGGAGACCCCAGCATTTT
CDR3: CASSQGDGRPQHF

D: .
V: TRBV3-1/TRBV3-2
J: TRBJ1-3
size: .
DNA: TGTGCCAGCAGCCAAGAGATGGGGCAGTTTAACACCATATATTTT
CDR3: CASSQEMGQFNTIYF

D: TRBD1
V: TRBV24-1
J: TRBJ2-2
size: few
DNA: TGTGCCACCAGTGACCCGCGGGTACAGGGGGCGCCCGGGGAGCTGTTTTTT
CDR3: CATSDPRVQGAPGELFF

D: TRBD1
V: TRBV24-1
J: TRBJ2-1
size: once
DNA: TGTGCCACCAGTGAGGGACAGGTATACAATGAGCAGTTCTTC
CDR3: CATSEGQVYNEQFF

D: .
V: TRBV7-6
J: TRBJ1-1
size: .
DNA: TGTGCCAGCAGCGCTCAGGAGGACACTGAAGCTTTCTTT
CDR3: CASSAQEDTEAFF

D: TRBD1
V: TRBV11-2
J: TRBJ1-1
size: .
DNA: TGTGCCAGCAGCTTAGGCTACAGGGGGTGGAACACTGAAGCTTTCTTT
CDR3: CASSLGYRGWNTEAFF

D: .
V: TRBV27
J: TRBJ1-1
size: .
DNA: TGTGCCAGCAGTTTCGCCCCGGGACAATCGAACTATAACCCTAACACTGAAGCTTTCTTT
CDR3: CASSFAPGQSNYNPNTEAFF

D: .
V: TRBV19
J: TRBJ1-5
size: .
DNA: TGTGCCAGTAGTATCCAGAGCAATCAGCCCCAGCATTTT
CDR3: CASSIQSNQPQHF

D: .
V: TRBV28
J: TRBJ1-2
size: few
DNA: TGTGCCAGCAGTCTGGTGGAGAGGGGCTACACCTTC
CDR3: CASSLVERGYTF

D: TRBD1
V: TRBV18
J: TRBJ1-1
size: once
DNA: TGTGCCAGCTCACGAGGACAGGGCACTGAAGCTTTCTTT
CDR3: CASSRGQGTEAFF

D: TRBD1
V: TRBV7-2
J: TRBJ1-5
size: .
DNA: TGTGCCAGCAGCTTTGACAGGGCTCAGCCCCAGCATTTT
CDR3: CASSFDRAQPQHF

D: .
V: TRBV7-3
J: TRBJ2-1
size: .
DNA: TGTGCCAGCAGCTTTACGGGAGCTCAGGATGAGCAGTTCTTC
CDR3: CASSFTGAQDEQFF

D: .
V: TRBV11-2
J: TRBJ1-2
size: .
DNA: TGTGCCAGCAGCTTAGATTTTGGTGGGGCACAGTTC
CDR3: CASSLDFGGAQF

D: .
V: TRBV5-1
J: TRBJ2-5
size: .
DNA: TGCGCCAGCAGCTTGGGTCAGGGGTGGGAGACCCAGTACTTC
CDR3: CASSLGQGWETQYF

D: .
V: TRBV3-1/TRBV3-2
J: TRBJ2-5
size: once
DNA: TGTGCCAGCAGCCAAGTCTGGCAGGGCCAGATCCAGTACTTC
CDR3: CASSQVWQGQIQYF

D: .
V: TRBV2
J: TRBJ1-1
size: .
DNA: TGTGCCAGCAGGGGAGGGGGAGGCAGAGGCACTGAAGCTTTCTTT
CDR3: CASRGGGGRGTEAFF

D: .
V: TRBV19
J: TRBJ1-5
size: .
DNA: TGTGCCAGTGCGCCGGGGGGAGGCAATCAGCCCCAGCATTTT
CDR3: CASAPGGGNQPQHF

D: .
V: TRBV2
J: TRBJ1-4
size: .
DNA: TGTGCCTCGAAGCCCCAGGTTTCCTCGGAAAAACTGTTTTTT
CDR3: CASKPQVSSEKLFF

D: TRBD1
V: TRBV7-8
J: TRBJ1-6
size: .
DNA: TGTGCCAGCAGCTCGGGACAGGTTAATTCACCCCTCCACTTT
CDR3: CASSSGQVNSPLHF

D: TRBD1
V: TRBV11-2
J: TRBJ2-1
size: .
DNA: TGTGCCAGCAGCTCCTGGACAGGGAAGGTGGACAATGAGCAGTTCTTC
CDR3: CASSSWTGKVDNEQFF

D: .
V: TRBV6-5
J: TRBJ2-1
size: .
DNA: TGTGCCGGTAAGCGACAGCAGCATTACAATGAGCAGTTCTTC
CDR3: CAGKRQQHYNEQFF

D: TRBD1
V: TRBV2
J: TRBJ2-2
size: .
DNA: TGTGCCGGCTGTAGCGACAGGGAAGGCACCGGGGAGCTGTTTTTT
CDR3: CAGCSDREGTGELFF

D: .
V: TRBV7-9
J: TRBJ1-3
size: .
DNA: TGTGCCAGCAGCCCAACGACAAATCACCAAGTCTCTGGAAACACCATATATTTT
CDR3: CASSPTTNHQVSGNTIYF

D: .
V: TRBV9
J: TRBJ2-7
size: .
DNA: TGTGCCAGCAGCGTAAAAAGCGGCCCCTACGAGCAGTACTTC
CDR3: CASSVKSGPYEQYF

D: .
V: TRBV5-1
J: TRBJ2-7
size: .
DNA: TGCGCCAGCAGCTTGGGGGGAGGACGGAGCTCCTACGAGCAGTACTTC
CDR3: CASSLGGGRSSYEQYF

D: .
V: TRBV12-5
J: TRBJ2-3
size: .
DNA: TGTGCTAGTGGTCCTGAGGACTCCTCTAGCACAGATACGCAGTATTTT
CDR3: CASGPEDSSSTDTQYF

D: TRBD2
V: TRBV18
J: TRBJ2-7
size: .
DNA: TGTGCCAGCTCACCGGGAGGGCCGGGAACTAGGGAGCAGTACTTC
CDR3: CASSPGGPGTREQYF

D: .
V: TRBV9
J: TRBJ1-2
size: .
DNA: TGTGCCAGCAGCGAAACAGAAACTAACTATGGCTACACCTTC
CDR3: CASSETETNYGYTF

D: TRBD2
V: TRBV5-1
J: TRBJ2-2
size: .
DNA: TGCGCCAGCAGCTTGCGGGCTGCGTTGCGGGAGGCGAACACCGGGGAGCTGTTTTTT
CDR3: CASSLRAALREANTGELFF

D: TRBD1
V: TRBV4-1
J: TRBJ1-5
size: .
DNA: TGCGCCAGCAGCCTCCGACAGGGGACGAATCAGCCCCAGCATTTT
CDR3: CASSLRQGTNQPQHF

D: TRBD1
V: TRBV6-1
J: TRBJ2-7
size: .
DNA: TGTGCCAGCAGTGAACAGGGACAGTCCTACGAGCAGTACTTC
CDR3: CASSEQGQSYEQYF